These 27 T cell receptor beta chains share one sample of origin, sequenced in a study of long-term antiretroviral therapy in people with HIV. Running of the v3.0 immunoSEQ assay took place at survey level. Measured with immunoSEQ multiplex PCR; TCRdb has only the in-frame clones, and not every one. In the table there are roughly 12,000 clones, roughly four fifths of which are singletons. Material: unsorted PBMCs, obtained 1.2 years after starting antiretroviral therapy. The receptors originated from a man aged 40-49 years with HIV.

The gene calls are TRBV9 and TRBJ1-2; D gene unclear. The germline V and J ends were trimmed by 0 bases and 1 base, with 10 bases remaining between them. The V gene's germline CDR1 is SGDLS and CDR2 YYNGEE. This CDR3 is 15 amino acids long. The CDR3 spells CASSVGGLDNYGYTF. For the CDR3, the DNA is TGTGCCAGCAGCGTAGGAGGGTTGGATAACTATGGCTACACCTTC.

The J gene is TRBJ2-7, the V gene TRBV14; D unclear. V lost 2 bases and J 5 bases, leaving 4 bases between the germline ends. The CDR3 has 11 residues. Germline CDR1 SGHDN, CDR2 FVKESK. This CDR3 reads CASSQNHEQYF. Here the CDR3 DNA reads TGTGCCAGCAGCCAAAACCACGAGCAGTACTTC. Full variable domain (missing parts from reference TRBV14 and TRBJ2-7): EAGVTQFPSHSVIEKGQTVTLRCDPISGHDNLYWYRRVMGKEIKFLLHFVKESKQDESGMPNNRFLAERTGGTYSTLKVQPAELEDSGVYFCASSQNHEQYFGPGTRLTVT.

This rearrangement joins TRBV4-3 to TRBJ2-2; 8 nucleotides match TRBD2. This CDR3 region has 18 residues. The V segment lost 0 bases and the J segment 1 base; nucleotides outside the gene matches: 7. Germline V CDR1 and CDR2: LGHNA, YSLEER. The CDR3 DNA reads as TGCGCCAGCAGCCAAGATCTGACACTAGCGGAGAACACCGGGGAGCTGTTTTTT. As protein: CASSQDLTLAENTGELFF.

The gene calls are TRBV6-8 and TRBJ2-2; 9 bases map to TRBD1. Trimming at V came to 7 bases and at J to 6 bases, leaving 6 bases not matched to a gene. The germline V gene encodes CDR1 MNHGY and CDR2 SAAAGT. This CDR3 is 14 amino acids long. In DNA form, the CDR3 reads TGTGCCAGCATCCCTAACAGGGGGCCCGGGGAGCTGTTTTTT. Encoded protein: CASIPNRGPGELFF.

The genes are TRBV9 and TRBJ1-1; no clear D. Trimming shortened V by 4 bases and J by 1 base, and 11 bases separated the two germline ends. In germline, CDR1 is SGDLS, CDR2 YYNGEE. The CDR3 sequence is 14 residues long. The CDR3 DNA reads as TGTGCCAGCAGCATCCGACCGTCGAACACTGAAGCTTTCTTT. Its protein product is CASSIRPSNTEAFF.

This rearrangement joins TRBV6-6 to TRBJ2-3; D is undetermined. Trimming took 2 bases from V and 2 from J, leaving 5 bases between them. This CDR3 comprises 13 residues. Germline CDR1 reads MNHNY; CDR2 reads SVGAGI (reference sequence). The CDR3 loop is CASSYGPTDTQYF. The CDR3 region has the DNA TGTGCCAGCAGTTACGGGCCCACAGATACGCAGTATTTT.

The chain links TRBV10-3 to TRBJ2-5; tentatively, D is TRBD1 or TRBD2 (5 bases each). The germline V gene encodes CDR1 ENHRY and CDR2 SYGVKD. The CDR3 has 14 amino acids. The V end lost 5 bases, the J end lost 1 base, and 11 bases lay between the germline ends. This CDR3 is CAISRGTVQETQYF. DNA of the CDR3: TGTGCCATCAGTAGAGGGACGGTCCAAGAGACCCAGTACTTC.

The rearrangement links TRBV6-5 to TRBJ2-1; 9 bases fit TRBD2. V lost 2 bases and J lost 5; bases outside the gene matches: 4. CDR3 length: 15 residues. CDR1 is MNHEY and CDR2 is SVGAGI in the germline V gene. CDR3 nucleotide sequence: TGTGCCAGCAGTTACGGGCGGGGGGGTCACAATGAGCAGTTCTTC. Protein product: CASSYGRGGHNEQFF.

The rearrangement joins TRBV10-1 to TRBJ2-3, with unresolved D. CDR3 size: 14 residues. V was shortened by 5 bases and J by 5 bases, with 14 bases between the two germline ends. Germline CDR1 reads WNHNN; CDR2 reads SYGVQD (reference sequence). The CDR3 sequence: CASSPLAFGDTQYF. The CDR3 bases are TGCGCCAGCAGTCCCCTGGCTTTCGGAGATACGCAGTATTTT.

The CDR3 region is CASSSGDGRAYEQYF. As DNA, the CDR3 is TGTGCCAGCAGCTCCGGGGACGGGAGGGCCTACGAGCAGTACTTC. This sequence joins TRBV7-8 and TRBJ2-7; TRBD2 matches 8 bases. Germline V gene lookup returns CDR1 SGHVS and CDR2 FQNEAQ. V was clipped by 4 bases and J by 2 bases; unmatched bases: 7. The CDR3 has 15 amino acids.

This chain joins TRBV19 and TRBJ2-1; tentatively, D is TRBD1 (5 bases). V lost 3 bases and J 6 bases, leaving 9 bases between the germline ends. The V gene's germline CDR1 is LNHDA and CDR2 SQIVND (reference sequence). The CDR3 is made up of 13 amino acids. CDR3 sequence reads: CASSIAGFNEQFF. CDR3 DNA: TGTGCCAGTAGTATCGCAGGGTTCAATGAGCAGTTCTTC.

The chain has TRBV9 and TRBJ1-2; TRBD1 aligns across 7 bases. Trimming took 3 bases from V and 0 from J; bases not matched to a gene: 5. The CDR3 length is 15 residues. CDR1 and CDR2 (germline): SGDLS, YYNGEE. The CDR3 DNA follows: TGTGCCAGCAGCGCCGTTGACAGGGCTAACTATGGCTACACCTTC. Its translation: CASSAVDRANYGYTF. Together with reference TRBV9 and TRBJ1-2, the CDR3 gives the full variable domain: DSGVTQTPKHLITATGQRVTLRCSPRSGDLSVYWYQQSLDQGLQFLIQYYNGEERAKGNILERFSAQQFPDLHSELNLSSLELGDSALYFCASSAVDRANYGYTFGSGTRLTVV.

This CDR3 is CASSPSDRAYNEQFF. In DNA form, the CDR3 reads TGTGCCAGCTCACCATCGGACAGGGCCTACAATGAGCAGTTCTTC. The chain links TRBV18 to TRBJ2-1, with TRBD1 matching 8 bases. Germline loops: CDR1 KGHSH, CDR2 LQKENI. V shed 2 bases, J shed 2 bases, and the junction held 2 bases outside the gene matches. The CDR3 runs 15 residues. The full variable domain, completed using reference TRBV18 and TRBJ2-1, is NAGVMQNPRHLVRRRGQEARLRCSPMKGHSHVYWYRQLPEEGLKFMVYLQKENIIDESGMPKERFSAEFPKEGPSILRIQQVVRGDSAAYFCASSPSDRAYNEQFFGPGTRLTVL.

The chain combines TRBV28 with TRBJ1-1; D is uncertain. Germline V lookup: CDR1 MDHEN, CDR2 SYDVKM. The CDR3 has 16 residues. Deletions cut 5 bases from V and 1 base from J, with 17 bases between. The CDR3 coding sequence is TGTGCCAGCAGTCCGCCTTCTAGTAGGCCGAACACTGAAGCTTTCTTT. This gives the protein CASSPPSSRPNTEAFF.

This chain connects TRBV27 to TRBJ2-7; D uncertain. Deletions cut 2 bases from V and 4 bases from J, with 9 bases between. CDR3 size: 13 residues. Germline CDR1 is MNHEY and CDR2 is SMNVEV (reference sequence). The CDR3 region has the DNA TGTGCCAGCAGTTTAAAGGGTCCGTACGAGCAGTACTTC. Amino acids: CASSLKGPYEQYF.

This chain links TRBV7-9 with TRBJ2-4, with 9 bases aligning to TRBD2. The V segment lost 1 base and the J segment 8 bases; nucleotides outside the gene matches: 6. The CDR3 is 15 amino acids. Germline assignment: CDR1 SEHNR and CDR2 FQNEAQ (reference sequence). The CDR3 protein is CASSLGQSGGYIQYF. The CDR3 nucleotides read TGTGCCAGCAGCTTAGGCCAGAGCGGGGGGTACATTCAGTACTTC.

As to this clone: Other DNA sequences in this sample translate to the same CDR3. The CDR3 spells CASSPLTGELFF. CDR3 DNA sequence: TGCGCCAGCAGCCCCCTTACCGGGGAGCTGTTTTTT. The chain carries TRBV4-3 and TRBJ2-2; no clear D gene. V lost 4 bases and J 5 bases, leaving 5 bases between the germline ends. Germline CDR1 is LGHNA and CDR2 is YSLEER. The CDR3 runs to 12 residues.

This clone was found once. The rearrangement joins TRBV19 to TRBJ1-5; 9 bases fit TRBD1. The CDR3 loop spans 15 amino acids. J lost 3 bases, V lost 7 bases, and 7 bases had no gene match. Germline V gene data show CDR1 as LNHDA and CDR2 as SQIVND (reference sequence). The CDR3 nucleotides read TGTGCCAGTAATAAGGGGACAGGGTTCAATCAGCCCCAGCATTTT. It encodes CASNKGTGFNQPQHF.

The genes are TRBV29-1 and TRBJ1-2; 8 positions agree with TRBD1. V shed 2 bases and J 5 bases; nucleotides not matched to a gene: 7. There are 14 residues in the CDR3. The germline CDR1 and CDR2 sequences are SQVTM and ANQGSEA. CDR3 DNA sequence: TGCAGCGTTGAAATTCAGGGGGCAGGGTATGGCTACACCTTC. Translating gives CSVEIQGAGYGYTF.

V gene TRBV11-2 combines with J gene TRBJ2-7; 8 bases are shared with TRBD1. CDR3 size: 13 residues. Germline V gene sequence: CDR1 SGHAT, CDR2 FQNNGV. Unmatched junction bases numbered 7, after V lost 1 base and J lost 11 bases. Here the CDR3 DNA reads TGTGCCAGCAGCTTAGGTCGACAGGGGAAGGAGTACTTC. Translating it yields CASSLGRQGKEYF.

The V call is TRBV27, the J call TRBJ1-4, with D possibly being TRBD1 (5 bases). The CDR3 totals 15 residues. With 5 bases removed from V and 3 bases from J, the gap between germline ends came to 13 bases. Per germline, CDR1 MNHEY and CDR2 SMNVEV (reference sequence). CDR3 region: CASSVQGRANEKLFF. The DNA for the CDR3 is TGTGCCAGCAGTGTTCAGGGAAGAGCTAATGAAAAACTGTTTTTT. The entire variable domain, with the rest obtained from reference TRBV27 and TRBJ1-4, is as follows: EAQVTQNPRYLITVTGKKLTVTCSQNMNHEYMSWYRQDPGLGLRQIYYSMNVEVTDKGDVPEGYKVSRKEKRNFPLILESPSPNQTSLYFCASSVQGRANEKLFFGSGTQLSVL.

As concerns this clone: The identical CDR3 is also encoded by other nucleotide sequences in the sample. The chain carries TRBV30 and TRBJ1-1, with 7 bases that match TRBD1. V was pared by 2 bases and J by 1 base, with 4 bases of the junction left unmatched. The CDR3 is made up of 14 amino acids. Germline V gene data show CDR1 as GTSNPN and CDR2 as SVGIG (reference sequence). The CDR3: CAWSPGQSNTEAFF. CDR3 coding DNA: TGTGCCTGGAGTCCGGGACAGTCGAACACTGAAGCTTTCTTT.

This clone has a handful of counts. V and J are TRBV27 and TRBJ1-2, with 7 bases lining up with TRBD1. The junction had 5 bases not matched to a gene; V was cut back by 0 bases and J by 4 bases. The germline gives CDR1 MNHEY, CDR2 SMNVEV (reference sequence). CDR3 length equals 15 residues. The CDR3 nucleotides read TGTGCCAGCAGTTTATCGACAGGGACCCTCTATGGCTACACCTTC. As protein: CASSLSTGTLYGYTF.

V gene TRBV6-5 combines with J gene TRBJ1-6, with 8 bases fitting TRBD1. After removal of 6 bases from V and 14 bases from J, the junction contained 3 bases not matched to a gene. From germline, CDR1 is MNHEY and CDR2 SVGAGI. The CDR3 spans 11 residues. CDR3: CASRSTGALHF. CDR3 nucleotide sequence: TGTGCCAGCAGATCGACAGGGGCCCTCCACTTT.

The chain uses TRBV6-6 and TRBJ2-7; possibly TRBD1 for D (6 bases). This CDR3 is built from 16 residues. Trimming took off 2 bases at V and 3 bases at J, with 17 bases between the two ends. The germline V gene has CDR1 MNHNY and CDR2 SVGAGI (reference sequence). The DNA for the CDR3 is TGTGCCAGCAGTTACGATTTTCCGACAGGTGGCTACGAGCAGTACTTC. It translates to CASSYDFPTGGYEQYF.

The chain links TRBV29-1 to TRBJ2-1; D gene unclear. CDR3 size: 12 residues. Germline V gives CDR1 SQVTM, CDR2 ANQGSEA. V lost 2 bases to trimming and J lost 3 bases, with 5 bases between them. The CDR3 DNA sequence: TGCAGCGTTGAAACAGACTACAATGAGCAGTTCTTC. Amino acids: CSVETDYNEQFF.

The chain couples TRBV28 to TRBJ1-5, with a tentative D call TRBD1 (5 bases). Per germline, CDR1 MDHEN and CDR2 SYDVKM. The CDR3 is 16 amino acids. Trimming took 1 base from V and 2 from J, leaving 12 bases between them. The CDR3 spells CASSLFRGVGNQPQHF. The CDR3 DNA is TGTGCCAGCAGTTTATTCCGAGGGGTTGGCAATCAGCCCCAGCATTTT.